A single sample gave rise to the 9 T cell receptor beta chains below, sequenced in a study of T cell responses to AZD1222 COVID-19 vaccine. Assay: immunoSEQ multiplex PCR; the TCRdb copy retains only in-frame clones and omits some. Here the sample spans 120,000 or so clones, approximately 90% being singletons. Specimen: peripheral blood, collected on day 0 of AZD1222 vaccination. The origin of the receptors is an adult in good health.

The V call is TRBV7-2, the J call TRBJ1-1, with 8 bases identical to TRBD1. Trimming took 5 bases from V and 1 from J; bases not matched to a gene: 3. Germline V lookup: CDR1 SGHTA, CDR2 FQGNSA. The CDR3 spans 14 residues. CDR3 region: CASSRTGKNTEAFF. CDR3 bases: TGTGCCAGCAGCCGGACAGGGAAGAACACTGAAGCTTTCTTT.

The table lists this clone with a few counts. The chain combines TRBV4-1 with TRBJ2-2; D assignment may be TRBD1 or TRBD2 (5 bases each). This CDR3 contains 16 residues. V was clipped by 7 bases and J by 5 bases, with 20 bases between them. CDR1 is MGHRA, CDR2 YSYEKL, per germline. The chain's CDR3 is CASTGALGRRTGELFF. CDR3 bases: TGCGCCAGCACCGGGGCCCTAGGACGGAGGACCGGGGAGCTGTTTTTT.

V usage is TRBV30 and J usage is TRBJ1-2; D call uncertain. CDR3 length: 11 amino acids. Trimming stripped 4 bases from V and 8 bases from J, with 11 bases between. Germline-derived CDR1 and CDR2 are GTSNPN and SVGIG (reference sequence). CDR3 DNA sequence: TGTGCCTGGACCCGGACGTCCGGCTACACCTTC. Its protein is CAWTRTSGYTF.

The genes are TRBV3-1 (or the pseudogene TRBV3-2) and TRBJ2-6; D gene uncertain. This CDR3 contains 14 residues. In germline, CDR1 is LGHDT, CDR2 YNNKEL (reference sequence). V lost 6 bases and J lost 2, with 8 bases in between. CDR3 region: CASSEAAGANVLTF. The CDR3 coding sequence is TGTGCCAGCAGTGAGGCGGCTGGGGCCAACGTCCTGACTTTC.

This sequence joins TRBV7-9 and TRBJ1-4; no firm D call. Trimming shortened V by 5 bases and J by 7 bases, and 11 bases separated the two germline ends. Germline values: CDR1 SEHNR, CDR2 FQNEAQ (reference sequence). This CDR3 is built from 13 residues. The CDR3 region has the DNA TGTGCCAGCAGCCACGACGTCTTTGAAAAACTGTTTTTT. It is translated as CASSHDVFEKLFF.

V and J are TRBV6-2 or TRBV6-3 and TRBJ2-3, with D perhaps matching TRBD2 (5 bases). The CDR3 loop spans 16 amino acids. The germline V gene has CDR1 MNHEY and CDR2 SVGEGT. V lost 6 bases to trimming and J lost 2 bases, with 18 bases between them. CDR3 protein: CASSLLSPGSTDTQYF. In DNA, the CDR3 is TGTGCCAGCAGCCTCTTGTCCCCGGGGTCCACAGATACGCAGTATTTT.

The chain employs TRBV2 and TRBJ2-1; D remains ambiguous. CDR1 is SNHLY and CDR2 is FYNNEI in the germline V gene. CDR3 size: 12 residues. V was shortened by 10 bases and J by 8 bases, with 15 bases between the two germline ends. The CDR3: CATSGSYHEQFF. In nucleotides, the CDR3 is TGTGCCACCTCTGGAAGTTATCATGAGCAGTTCTTC.

V gene TRBV6-2 or TRBV6-3 combines with J gene TRBJ1-5; 10 nucleotides align to TRBD1. V shed 5 bases and J 3 bases; nucleotides not matched to a gene: 4. The germline CDR1 and CDR2 sequences are MNHEY and SVGEGT. The CDR3 length is 15 residues. The CDR3 is CASSPTGGHNQPQHF. CDR3 DNA sequence: TGTGCCAGCAGTCCGACAGGGGGCCACAATCAGCCCCAGCATTTT.

This chain links TRBV4-3 with TRBJ2-7; perhaps D is TRBD1 or TRBD2 (5 bases each). This CDR3 region has 14 residues. V lost 1 base to trimming and J lost 3 bases, with 10 bases between them. CDR1 is LGHNA, CDR2 YSLEER, per germline. This CDR3 reads CASSQAGQDYEQYF. The CDR3 DNA reads TGCGCCAGCAGCCAAGCGGGGCAGGACTACGAGCAGTACTTC.